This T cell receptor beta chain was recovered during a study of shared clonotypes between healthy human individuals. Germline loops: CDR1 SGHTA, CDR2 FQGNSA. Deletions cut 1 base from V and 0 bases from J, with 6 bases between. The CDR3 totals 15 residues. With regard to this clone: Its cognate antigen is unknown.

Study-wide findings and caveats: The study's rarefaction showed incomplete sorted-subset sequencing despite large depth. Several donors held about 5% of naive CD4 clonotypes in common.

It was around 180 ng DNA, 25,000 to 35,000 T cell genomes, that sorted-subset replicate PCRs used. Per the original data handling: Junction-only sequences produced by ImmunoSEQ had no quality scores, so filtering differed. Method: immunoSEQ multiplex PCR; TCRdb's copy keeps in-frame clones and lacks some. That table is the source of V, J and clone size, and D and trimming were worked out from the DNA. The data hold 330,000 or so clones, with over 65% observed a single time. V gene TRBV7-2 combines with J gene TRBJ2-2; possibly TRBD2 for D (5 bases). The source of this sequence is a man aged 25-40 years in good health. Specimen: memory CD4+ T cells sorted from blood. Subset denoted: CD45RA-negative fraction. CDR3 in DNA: TGTGCCAGCAGCTTAGAACTAGCGAACACCGGGGAGCTGTTTTTT. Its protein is CASSLELANTGELFF.